These 24 T cell receptor beta chains were sequenced from one sample in a study of blood T cell repertoires in COVID-19 (dated by TCRdb to 2019 to 2021). The library was generated by the immunoSEQ multiplex PCR assay. Drawn from immuneACCESS, this table holds only the in-frame rearrangements with V and J called that TCRdb kept. Clones are partly lost; checked studies trace under half to an unresolved V gene and leave the rest unexplained. Here the sample has about 190,000 clones; 85% to 90% occur a single time. The ten most abundant clones make up around 2.7% of the sample. Specimen: peripheral blood. The origin of the receptors is a man aged 35 to 55 with active or convalescent COVID-19.

The rearrangement uses TRBV24-1 and TRBJ2-3, with D unclear. Trimming shortened V by 1 base and J by 0 bases, and 10 bases separated the two germline ends. Germline V gene data show CDR1 as KGHDR and CDR2 as SFDVKD. This CDR3 contains 16 residues. The CDR3 is CATSDFAKTSTDTQYF. The CDR3 DNA reads as TGTGCCACCAGTGATTTCGCAAAAACTAGCACAGATACGCAGTATTTT.

The chain employs TRBV5-8 and TRBJ1-2, with D perhaps matching TRBD1 (6 bases). Germline CDR1 is SGHTS and CDR2 is YDEGEE. The CDR3 covers 12 residues. Trimming cost V 2 bases and J 6 bases, with 8 bases left between them. The CDR3, as DNA: TGTGCCAGCAGCTTCGGGACACATGGCTACACCTTC. Its protein product is CASSFGTHGYTF.

V gene TRBV7-2 combines with J gene TRBJ2-3; 7 bases align to TRBD1. The CDR3 runs 16 residues. Germline trimming cut 3 bases from V and 4 bases from J; bases unmatched to any gene: 10. Germline CDR1 SGHTA, CDR2 FQGNSA. CDR3 DNA: TGTGCCAGCAGCTTCCCCCAGACAGGGTCAGCAGATACGCAGTATTTT. It translates to CASSFPQTGSADTQYF.

The CDR3 nucleotides are TGTGCCAGCAGCCACGGCTATGGCTACACCTTC. Translated, it gives CASSHGYGYTF. This rearrangement joins TRBV14 to TRBJ1-2; D is uncertain. Germline V gene lookup returns CDR1 SGHDN and CDR2 FVKESK. The germline V and J ends were trimmed by 3 bases and 4 bases, with 3 bases remaining between them. The CDR3 has 11 residues. The whole variable domain, filled in from reference TRBV14 and TRBJ1-2, reads EAGVTQFPSHSVIEKGQTVTLRCDPISGHDNLYWYRRVMGKEIKFLLHFVKESKQDESGMPNNRFLAERTGGTYSTLKVQPAELEDSGVYFCASSHGYGYTFGSGTRLTVV.

The chain combines TRBV7-2 with TRBJ2-5, with 9 bases that match TRBD1. CDR3 length: 15 residues. The ends lost 5 bases at V and 2 bases at J; junction bases unmatched: 6. Germline assignment: CDR1 SGHTA and CDR2 FQGNSA. CDR3 sequence reads: CASSRDRDGQETQYF. For the CDR3, the DNA is TGTGCCAGCAGCCGGGACAGGGATGGGCAAGAGACCCAGTACTTC.

This chain connects TRBV27 to TRBJ2-2; TRBD1 agrees at 8 bases. Germline assignment: CDR1 MNHEY and CDR2 SMNVEV (reference sequence). The CDR3 covers 14 residues. The trim removed 6 bases at V and 6 bases at J, leaving 6 bases unmatched. The CDR3 here is CASSRTGQSGELFF. The CDR3 nucleotides read TGTGCCAGCAGCCGGACAGGGCAATCCGGGGAGCTGTTTTTT.

The chain combines TRBV28 with TRBJ1-2; 12 bases match TRBD1. V shed 7 bases, J shed 5 bases, and the junction held 5 bases outside the gene matches. This CDR3 contains 14 residues. Germline CDR1 and CDR2: MDHEN and SYDVKM. The DNA of the CDR3 is TGTGCCAGCATACCGGGACAGGGGGCTTATGGCTACACCTTC. It yields the protein CASIPGQGAYGYTF.

The chain links TRBV6-2 or TRBV6-3 to TRBJ1-1, with 7 bases that match TRBD1. CDR1 MNHEY and CDR2 SVGEGT come from the germline V gene. V gave up 2 bases and J gave up 1 base; unmatched junction bases: 10. The CDR3 loop spans 17 amino acids. The DNA for the CDR3 is TGTGCCAGCAGTTACCGGCAGGCAGGGGGGTCGAACACTGAAGCTTTCTTT. This sequence encodes CASSYRQAGGSNTEAFF.

The V and J genes are TRBV24-1 and TRBJ1-5, with TRBD1 identical over 7 bases. V trimming: 4 bases; J trimming: 6 bases; junction bases outside the gene matches: 8. Germline-derived CDR1 and CDR2 are KGHDR and SFDVKD. This CDR3 is 15 amino acids long. CDR3 DNA sequence: TGTGCCACCAGTGAGGCTACAGGGGCGGGTCAGCCCCAGCATTTT. Its translation: CATSEATGAGQPQHF.

The V call is TRBV19, the J call TRBJ1-4; D call uncertain. Per germline, CDR1 LNHDA and CDR2 SQIVND (reference sequence). The CDR3 runs to 14 residues. The V end was cut by 8 bases, the J end by 2 bases, with 12 bases between. This chain's CDR3 is CASRLGGTNEKLFF. The CDR3 nucleotides are TGTGCCAGTCGCTTGGGAGGGACTAATGAAAAACTGTTTTTT.

V usage is TRBV7-8 and J usage is TRBJ2-2, with D possibly TRBD1 on 5 matching bases. Germline assignment: CDR1 SGHVS and CDR2 FQNEAQ. CDR3 length equals 16 residues. V dropped 0 bases and J dropped 5 bases, with 13 bases sitting between them. CDR3 nucleotide sequence: TGTGCCAGCAGCTTAGCTCAGGGCAGTGTAACCGGGGAGCTGTTTTTT. It yields the protein CASSLAQGSVTGELFF. The full variable domain, completed using reference TRBV7-8 and TRBJ2-2, is GAGVSQSPRYKVAKRGQDVALRCDPISGHVSLFWYQQALGQGPEFLTYFQNEAQLDKSGLPSDRFFAERPEGSVSTLKIQRTQQEDSAVYLCASSLAQGSVTGELFFGEGSRLTVL.

This rearrangement joins TRBV18 to TRBJ1-2; 8 bases agree with TRBD1. Germline V gene lookup returns CDR1 KGHSH and CDR2 LQKENI. This CDR3 spans 14 amino acids. V was pared by 4 bases and J by 3 bases, with 4 bases of the junction left unmatched. CDR3 sequence: CASSLQDRDYGYTF. In DNA form, the CDR3 reads TGTGCCAGCTCACTACAGGACAGGGACTATGGCTACACCTTC. Filled out from reference TRBV18 and TRBJ1-2, the complete variable domain reads NAGVMQNPRHLVRRRGQEARLRCSPMKGHSHVYWYRQLPEEGLKFMVYLQKENIIDESGMPKERFSAEFPKEGPSILRIQQVVRGDSAAYFCASSLQDRDYGYTFGSGTRLTVV.

This clone occurred once. The V and J genes are TRBV5-4 and TRBJ1-1; 8 bases are a match to TRBD1. The CDR3 is made up of 13 amino acids. Germline CDR1 SGHNT, CDR2 YYREEE (reference sequence). V was clipped by 5 bases and J by 7 bases; unmatched bases: 7. CDR3 sequence reads: CASRQDRANEAFF. The CDR3 nucleotides are TGTGCCAGCAGACAGGACAGGGCTAATGAAGCTTTCTTT.

J is TRBJ2-7 and V is TRBV27, with TRBD2 matching 13 bases. Germline V gene sequence: CDR1 MNHEY, CDR2 SMNVEV (reference sequence). With 5 bases clipped from V and 3 bases from J, the junction kept 4 bases outside the gene matches. This CDR3 has 15 amino acids. CDR3: CASSTGTSGIYEQYF. The CDR3 DNA follows: TGTGCCAGCAGTACAGGGACTAGCGGGATCTACGAGCAGTACTTC.

Notes on this clone: Other DNA variants within this sample encode the same CDR3. The chain combines TRBV19 with TRBJ1-2; TRBD1 matches 9 bases. V shed 4 bases and J 4 bases; nucleotides not matched to a gene: 4. CDR3 length: 14 residues. Germline CDR1 and CDR2: LNHDA and SQIVND (reference sequence). This chain's CDR3 is CASSTGQGPYGYTF. DNA of the CDR3: TGTGCCAGTAGTACGGGACAGGGCCCCTATGGCTACACCTTC.

The chain is built from TRBV5-1 and TRBJ2-7; D is unclear. This CDR3 spans 15 amino acids. V lost 0 bases to trimming and J lost 3 bases, with 13 bases between them. Per the germline V gene, CDR1 is SGHRS and CDR2 is YFSETQ. CDR3 bases: TGCGCCAGCAGCTTGGGCCGAAGAGATATCTACGAGCAGTACTTC. Protein sequence: CASSLGRRDIYEQYF.

This rearrangement joins TRBV18 to TRBJ2-5; TRBD1 is a possible D gene (6 bases). Between the trimmed V and J ends, which lost 4 bases and 4 bases, there was a span of 13 bases. CDR3 size: 14 residues. The V gene's germline CDR1 is KGHSH and CDR2 LQKENI. The CDR3 nucleotides read TGTGCCAGCTCACAACCCAGGGGCATAGAGACCCAGTACTTC. The encoded protein is CASSQPRGIETQYF.

This chain uses TRBV30 with TRBJ2-1, with 11 bases matching TRBD2. The length of the CDR3 is 15 residues. V was clipped by 1 base and J by 5 bases; unmatched bases: 4. Germline V CDR1 and CDR2: GTSNPN, SVGIG (reference sequence). CDR3 in DNA: TGTGCCTGGAGTGCATCTAGCGGGGGGCACAATGAGCAGTTCTTC. Translated, it gives CAWSASSGGHNEQFF. Drawing the rest from reference TRBV30 and TRBJ2-1, the complete variable domain is SQTIHQWPATLVQPVGSPLSLECTVEGTSNPNLYWYRQAAGRGLQLLFYSVGIGQISSEVPQNLSASRPQDRQFILSSKKLLLSDSGFYLCAWSASSGGHNEQFFGPGTRLTVL.

This clone was detected only once. The same CDR3 arises from other DNA sequences in this sample as well. V usage is TRBV7-2 and J usage is TRBJ1-2, with TRBD1 as a possible D gene (6 bases). V lost 5 bases and J lost 2, with 9 bases in between. The germline V gene has CDR1 SGHTA and CDR2 FQGNSA. This CDR3 has 13 residues. In nucleotides, the CDR3 is TGTGCCAGCAGCCCTGACAGGAACTATGGCTACACCTTC. Protein product: CASSPDRNYGYTF.

V gene TRBV4-2 combines with J gene TRBJ2-1; no clear D. Germline CDR1 LGHNA, CDR2 YNFKEQ. This CDR3 spans 15 amino acids. V lost 0 bases to trimming and J lost 7 bases, with 13 bases between them. CDR3 amino acids: CASSQDFPSRNEQFF. The CDR3 nucleotides are TGTGCCAGCAGCCAAGATTTTCCTAGTCGTAATGAGCAGTTCTTC.

V gene TRBV6-6 combines with J gene TRBJ2-7, with 9 positions matching TRBD1. Germline lookup yields CDR1 MNHNY and CDR2 SVGAGI (reference sequence). The CDR3 has 14 amino acids. The trim removed 4 bases at V and 4 bases at J, leaving 5 bases unmatched. The CDR3 region is CASSSGTGTYEQYF. CDR3 bases: TGTGCCAGCAGTTCCGGGACAGGGACGTACGAGCAGTACTTC.

The chain joins TRBV5-1 to TRBJ2-3; D is uncertain. Per germline, CDR1 SGHRS and CDR2 YFSETQ. The CDR3 extends over 13 amino acids. Trimming pared 4 bases from V and 6 bases from J, leaving 12 bases between. This CDR3 is CASSGFGPDTQYF. As DNA, the CDR3 is TGCGCCAGCAGCGGGTTTGGGCCTGATACGCAGTATTTT.

The chain couples TRBV19 to TRBJ1-6, with D tentatively TRBD1 (6 bases). V dropped 5 bases and J dropped 4 bases, with 15 bases sitting between them. The CDR3 runs to 16 residues. Germline loops: CDR1 LNHDA, CDR2 SQIVND (reference sequence). The DNA of the CDR3 is TGTGCCAGTAGTCCTAGTGGGGGCGGTTATAATTCACCCCTCCACTTT. This gives the protein CASSPSGGGYNSPLHF. Together with reference TRBV19 and TRBJ1-6, the CDR3 gives the full variable domain: DGGITQSPKYLFRKEGQNVTLSCEQNLNHDAMYWYRQDPGQGLRLIYYSQIVNDFQKGDIAEGYSVSREKKESFPLTVTSAQKNPTAFYLCASSPSGGGYNSPLHFGNGTRLTVT.

This clone was found once. The chain uses TRBV3-1 (or the pseudogene TRBV3-2) and TRBJ2-3; 9 positions match TRBD2. The V gene's germline CDR1 is LGHDT and CDR2 YNNKEL (reference sequence). V lost 4 bases and J lost 0; bases outside the gene matches: 14. The CDR3 is 19 residues long. The CDR3 DNA sequence: TGTGCCAGCAGCCCAGAGATGGCTAGCGGGGTGACGAGCACAGATACGCAGTATTTT. Its protein is CASSPEMASGVTSTDTQYF.